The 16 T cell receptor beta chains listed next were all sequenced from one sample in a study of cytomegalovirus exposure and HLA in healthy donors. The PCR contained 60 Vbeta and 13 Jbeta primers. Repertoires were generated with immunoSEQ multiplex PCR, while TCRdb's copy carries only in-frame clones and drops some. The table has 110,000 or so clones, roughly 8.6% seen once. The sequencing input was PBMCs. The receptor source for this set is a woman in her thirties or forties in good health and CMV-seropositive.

The CDR3 loop is CASSLRLAGVAGANVLTF. CDR3 bases: TGTGCCAGCAGTTTACGGCTAGCGGGGGTAGCTGGGGCCAACGTCCTGACTTTC. This sequence joins TRBV27 and TRBJ2-6; TRBD2 matches at 10 bases. Germline V gene sequence: CDR1 MNHEY, CDR2 SMNVEV (reference sequence). The CDR3 extends over 18 amino acids. With V trimmed by 2 bases and J by 2 bases, 6 bases remained unmatched.

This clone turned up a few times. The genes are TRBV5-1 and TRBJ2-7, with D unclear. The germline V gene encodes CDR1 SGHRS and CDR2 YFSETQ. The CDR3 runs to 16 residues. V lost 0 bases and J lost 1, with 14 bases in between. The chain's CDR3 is CASSLEVHTISYEQYF. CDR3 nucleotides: TGCGCCAGCAGCTTGGAAGTACACACAATATCCTACGAGCAGTACTTC.

The CDR3 loop is CSVEGGLAGGLGTDTQYF. CDR3 DNA: TGCAGCGTTGAAGGGGGACTAGCGGGGGGGCTCGGCACAGATACGCAGTATTTT. J is TRBJ2-3 and V is TRBV29-1; TRBD2 aligns across 16 bases. The CDR3 consists of 18 residues. V shed 1 base, J shed 1 base, and the junction held 5 bases outside the gene matches. Germline CDR1 is SQVTM and CDR2 is ANQGSEA.

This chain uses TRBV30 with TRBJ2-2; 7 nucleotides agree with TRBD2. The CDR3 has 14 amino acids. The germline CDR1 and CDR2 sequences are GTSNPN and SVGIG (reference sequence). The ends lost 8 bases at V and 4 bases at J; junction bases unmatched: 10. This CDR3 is CARPGREGTGELFF. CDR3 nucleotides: TGTGCCCGCCCCGGCAGGGAGGGCACCGGGGAGCTGTTTTTT.

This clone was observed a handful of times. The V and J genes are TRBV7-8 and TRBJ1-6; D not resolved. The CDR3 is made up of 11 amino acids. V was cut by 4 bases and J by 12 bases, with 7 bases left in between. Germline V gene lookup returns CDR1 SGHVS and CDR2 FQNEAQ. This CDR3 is CASSSRGPLHF. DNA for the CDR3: TGTGCCAGCAGCTCCCGAGGACCCCTCCACTTT.

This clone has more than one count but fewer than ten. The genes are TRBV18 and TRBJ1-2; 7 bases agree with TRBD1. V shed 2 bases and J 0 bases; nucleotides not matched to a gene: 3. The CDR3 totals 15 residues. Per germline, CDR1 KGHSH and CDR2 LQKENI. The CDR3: CASSPSGTANYGYTF. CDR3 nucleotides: TGTGCCAGCTCACCATCCGGGACAGCTAACTATGGCTACACCTTC.

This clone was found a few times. In DNA form, the CDR3 reads TGTGCCAGTAGTGGTTCATTTTCCCTATCCAAAGGGGAGCTGTTTTTT. Translation gives CASSGSFSLSKGELFF. The chain joins TRBV19 to TRBJ2-2, with D unclear. Trimming removed 5 bases at V and 8 bases at J, with 21 bases between. Germline V gives CDR1 LNHDA, CDR2 SQIVND (reference sequence). The CDR3 sequence is 16 residues long.

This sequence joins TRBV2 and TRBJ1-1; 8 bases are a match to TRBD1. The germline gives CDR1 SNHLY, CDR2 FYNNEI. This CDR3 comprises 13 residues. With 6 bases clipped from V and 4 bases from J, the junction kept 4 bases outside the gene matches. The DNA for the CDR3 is TGTGCCAGCAGGGGCGACAGGGGCACTGAAGCTTTCTTT. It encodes CASRGDRGTEAFF.

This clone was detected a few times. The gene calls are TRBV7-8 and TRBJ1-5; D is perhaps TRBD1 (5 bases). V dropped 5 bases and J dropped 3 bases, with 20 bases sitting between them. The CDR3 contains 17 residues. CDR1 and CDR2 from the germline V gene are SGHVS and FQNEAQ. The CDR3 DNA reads TGTGCCAGCAGCCCAACGGGGGGTACGGAGTACAATCAGCCCCAGCATTTT. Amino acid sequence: CASSPTGGTEYNQPQHF.

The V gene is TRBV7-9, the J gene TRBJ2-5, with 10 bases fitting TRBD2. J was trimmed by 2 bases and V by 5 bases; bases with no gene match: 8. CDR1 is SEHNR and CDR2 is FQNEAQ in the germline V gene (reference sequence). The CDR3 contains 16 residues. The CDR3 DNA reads TGTGCCAGCAGCCCCTGGACTAGCGGAGGACAAGAGACCCAGTACTTC. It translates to CASSPWTSGGQETQYF.

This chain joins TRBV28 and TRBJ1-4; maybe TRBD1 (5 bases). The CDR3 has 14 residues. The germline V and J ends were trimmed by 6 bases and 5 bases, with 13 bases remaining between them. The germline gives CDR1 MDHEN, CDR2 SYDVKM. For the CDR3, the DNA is TGTGCCAGCAGGTTGACAGACCAGAATGAAAAACTGTTTTTT. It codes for CASRLTDQNEKLFF.

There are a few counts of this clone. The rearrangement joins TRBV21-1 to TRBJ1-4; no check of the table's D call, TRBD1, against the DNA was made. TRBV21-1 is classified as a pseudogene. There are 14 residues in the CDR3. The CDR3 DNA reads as TGTGCCAGCAGCGACAGGGAGACTAATGAAAAACTGTTTTTT. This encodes CASSDRETNEKLFF.

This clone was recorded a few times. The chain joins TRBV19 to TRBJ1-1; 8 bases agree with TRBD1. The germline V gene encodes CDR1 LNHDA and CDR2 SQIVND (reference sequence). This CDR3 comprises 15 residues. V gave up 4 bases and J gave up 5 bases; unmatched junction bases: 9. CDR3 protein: CASSKKGQAGTEAFF. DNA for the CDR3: TGTGCCAGTAGTAAAAAGGGACAGGCGGGAACTGAAGCTTTCTTT.

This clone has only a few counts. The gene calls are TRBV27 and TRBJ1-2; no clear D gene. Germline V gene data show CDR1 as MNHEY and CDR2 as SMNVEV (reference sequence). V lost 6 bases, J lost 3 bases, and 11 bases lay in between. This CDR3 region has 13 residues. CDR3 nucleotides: TGTGCCAGCAGACCCGGGGTATACTATGGCTACACCTTC. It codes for CASRPGVYYGYTF.

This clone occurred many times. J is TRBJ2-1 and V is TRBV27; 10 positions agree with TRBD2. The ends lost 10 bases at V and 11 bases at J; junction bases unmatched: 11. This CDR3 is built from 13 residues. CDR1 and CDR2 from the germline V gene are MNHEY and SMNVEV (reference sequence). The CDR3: CATSSGGPMKQFF. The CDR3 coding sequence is TGTGCCACCTCTAGCGGGGGACCAATGAAGCAGTTCTTC.

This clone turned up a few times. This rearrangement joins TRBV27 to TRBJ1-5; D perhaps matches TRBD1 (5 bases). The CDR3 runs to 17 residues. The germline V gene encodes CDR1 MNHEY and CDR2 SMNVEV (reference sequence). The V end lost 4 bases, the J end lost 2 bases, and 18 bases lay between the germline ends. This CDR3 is CASSSIRQYQRNQPQHF. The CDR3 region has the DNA TGTGCCAGCAGTTCCATAAGACAGTACCAACGCAATCAGCCCCAGCATTTT.